The rows below give T cell receptor beta chains drawn from one sample of a study of immune characteristics of hereditary and idiopathic chronic pancreatitis. The table came from immunoSEQ multiplex PCR; TCRdb's copy has only in-frame clones and leaves some out. The sample records 13,000 to 15,000 clones, around 79% being singletons. Sequenced input: pancreas tissue with hereditary chronic pancreatitis. The receptors stem from a human donor with chronic pancreatitis. Each CDR3 is given with its conserved first and last residue. D genes are given only for firm matches.

j_call: TRBJ1-4
d_call: .
v_call: TRBV18
cdr3_aa: CASSPRRGDGEKLFF

j_call: TRBJ1-1
d_call: TRBD1
v_call: TRBV10-3
cdr3_aa: CAIRNTGVDTEAFF

j_call: TRBJ2-7
d_call: TRBD2
v_call: TRBV10-3
cdr3_aa: CAIKGLAGLYEQYF

j_call: TRBJ2-5
d_call: .
v_call: TRBV4-1
cdr3_aa: CASSQEGSRETQYF

j_call: TRBJ1-3
d_call: .
v_call: TRBV7-2
cdr3_aa: CASSLSASSGNTIYF

j_call: TRBJ2-2
d_call: .
v_call: TRBV7-6
cdr3_aa: CASSLIRGTGELFF

j_call: TRBJ1-2
d_call: .
v_call: TRBV5-6
cdr3_aa: CASSLGAVGRGNYGYTF

j_call: TRBJ1-2
d_call: .
v_call: TRBV27
cdr3_aa: CASSPQDKGYGYTF

j_call: TRBJ2-7
d_call: .
v_call: TRBV6-5
cdr3_aa: CASSYSTWVDRFEQYF

j_call: TRBJ2-5
d_call: .
v_call: TRBV6-5
cdr3_aa: CATLPEVETQYF

j_call: TRBJ1-4
d_call: .
v_call: TRBV7-9
cdr3_aa: CASSPGTGEKLFF

j_call: TRBJ1-4
d_call: TRBD1
v_call: TRBV6-1
cdr3_aa: CASSEGTGYEKLFF

j_call: TRBJ1-4
d_call: .
v_call: TRBV4-1
cdr3_aa: CASSQGTGVVREKLFF

j_call: TRBJ2-5
d_call: .
v_call: TRBV5-4
cdr3_aa: CASSIGTEETQYF

j_call: TRBJ2-4
d_call: .
v_call: TRBV21-1
cdr3_aa: CASSKGPGGKNIQYF

j_call: TRBJ1-3
d_call: .
v_call: TRBV30
cdr3_aa: CAWDTSGNTIYF

j_call: TRBJ2-7
d_call: .
v_call: TRBV18
cdr3_aa: CASKEQGDSYEQYF

j_call: TRBJ2-7
d_call: .
v_call: TRBV3-1/TRBV3-2
cdr3_aa: CASSPLTYEQYF

j_call: TRBJ2-3
d_call: .
v_call: TRBV6-4
cdr3_aa: CASSVSPGTDTQYF

j_call: TRBJ2-5
d_call: TRBD1
v_call: TRBV5-1
cdr3_aa: CASSSTNRGMETQYF

j_call: TRBJ2-3
d_call: .
v_call: TRBV15
cdr3_aa: CATSRAQATDTQYF

j_call: TRBJ1-2
d_call: .
v_call: TRBV7-8
cdr3_aa: CASSPQGGGGYTF

j_call: TRBJ2-6
d_call: .
v_call: TRBV6-5
cdr3_aa: CASSYPGGANVLTF

j_call: TRBJ2-7
d_call: TRBD2
v_call: TRBV2
cdr3_aa: CASSESGGQIEQYF

j_call: TRBJ1-6
d_call: .
v_call: TRBV6-4
cdr3_aa: CASSGDLPNSPLHF

j_call: TRBJ1-4
d_call: .
v_call: TRBV6-2/TRBV6-3
cdr3_aa: CASSADLAGKLFF

j_call: TRBJ2-7
d_call: TRBD2
v_call: TRBV28
cdr3_aa: CASSLWASGSAVYEQYF

j_call: TRBJ1-6
d_call: TRBD1
v_call: TRBV7-9
cdr3_aa: CASSLGQGSSPLHF

j_call: TRBJ2-1
d_call: .
v_call: TRBV5-1
cdr3_aa: CASSGGRLSSYNEQFF

j_call: TRBJ1-6
d_call: TRBD1
v_call: TRBV6-5
cdr3_aa: CASSSADRGRSPLHF

j_call: TRBJ2-5
d_call: .
v_call: TRBV14
cdr3_aa: CASSQVTERRETQYF

j_call: TRBJ1-2
d_call: .
v_call: TRBV5-1
cdr3_aa: CASSLARQDAGYTF

j_call: .
d_call: .
v_call: TRBV27
cdr3_aa: CASSQTFRTRYEQYF

j_call: TRBJ2-4
d_call: .
v_call: TRBV6-6
cdr3_aa: CASSPVGVVAKNIQYF

j_call: TRBJ2-7
d_call: TRBD1
v_call: TRBV2
cdr3_aa: CASREGQGAFYEQYF

j_call: TRBJ1-1
d_call: TRBD1
v_call: TRBV7-6
cdr3_aa: CASSLGTGTEAFF

j_call: TRBJ1-6
d_call: TRBD1
v_call: TRBV20-1
cdr3_aa: CSASDRGTDNSPLHF

j_call: TRBJ2-1
d_call: TRBD2
v_call: TRBV19
cdr3_aa: CASSAKGLAGGEQFF

j_call: TRBJ2-1
d_call: .
v_call: TRBV12-3/TRBV12-4
cdr3_aa: CASSLRAGDEQFF

j_call: TRBJ2-7
d_call: TRBD2
v_call: TRBV10-2
cdr3_aa: CASKLAGSSYEQYF

j_call: TRBJ2-5
d_call: TRBD2
v_call: TRBV7-2
cdr3_aa: CASSGNQLAAQETQYF